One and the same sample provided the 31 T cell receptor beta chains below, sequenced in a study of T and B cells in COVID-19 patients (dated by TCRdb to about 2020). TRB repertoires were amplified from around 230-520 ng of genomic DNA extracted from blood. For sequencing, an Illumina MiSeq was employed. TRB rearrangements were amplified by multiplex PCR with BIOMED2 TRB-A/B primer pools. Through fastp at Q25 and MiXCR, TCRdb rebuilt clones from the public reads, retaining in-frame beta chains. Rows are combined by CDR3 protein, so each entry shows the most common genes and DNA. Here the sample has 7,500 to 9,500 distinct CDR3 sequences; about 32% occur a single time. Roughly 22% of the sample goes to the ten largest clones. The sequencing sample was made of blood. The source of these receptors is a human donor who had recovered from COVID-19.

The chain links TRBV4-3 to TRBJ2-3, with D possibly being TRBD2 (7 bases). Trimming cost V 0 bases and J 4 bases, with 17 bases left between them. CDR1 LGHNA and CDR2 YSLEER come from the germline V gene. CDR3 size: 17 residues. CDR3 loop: CASSQDLTGGLADTQYF. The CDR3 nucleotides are TGCGCCAGCAGCCAAGATCTAACCGGGGGGCTAGCAGATACGCAGTATTTT.

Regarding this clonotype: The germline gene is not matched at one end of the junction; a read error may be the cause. The CDR3 sequence is CASSFTGYNTWELFF. The CDR3 DNA is TGTGCCAGCAGTTTTACAGGGTATAACACCTGGGAGCTGTTTTTT. The rearrangement joins TRBV6-1 to TRBJ2-2; tentative D call: TRBD1 (6 bases). There are 15 residues in the CDR3. Germline values: CDR1 MNHNS, CDR2 SASEGT.

The CDR3: CSAGPQGTEKLFF. The CDR3 nucleotides are TGCAGTGCTGGACCACAGGGCACTGAAAAACTGTTTTTT. V and J are TRBV20-1 and TRBJ1-4; possibly TRBD1 for D (6 bases). This CDR3 comprises 13 residues. Deletions cut 5 bases from V and 7 bases from J, with 14 bases between. CDR1 and CDR2 (germline): DFQATT, SNEGSKA (reference sequence).

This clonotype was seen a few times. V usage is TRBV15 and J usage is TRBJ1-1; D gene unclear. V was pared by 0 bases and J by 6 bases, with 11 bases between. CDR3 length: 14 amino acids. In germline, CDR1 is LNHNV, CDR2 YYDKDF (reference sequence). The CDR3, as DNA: TGTGCCACCAGCAGAGATCGGCGAGCAGCTGAAGCTTTCTTT. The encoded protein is CATSRDRRAAEAFF.

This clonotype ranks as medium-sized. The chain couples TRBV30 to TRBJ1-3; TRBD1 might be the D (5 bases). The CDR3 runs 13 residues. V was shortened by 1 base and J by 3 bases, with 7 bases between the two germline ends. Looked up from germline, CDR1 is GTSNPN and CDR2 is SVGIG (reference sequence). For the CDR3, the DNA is TGTGCCTGGAGTGAAGGGGTTGGAAACACCATATATTTT. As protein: CAWSEGVGNTIYF.

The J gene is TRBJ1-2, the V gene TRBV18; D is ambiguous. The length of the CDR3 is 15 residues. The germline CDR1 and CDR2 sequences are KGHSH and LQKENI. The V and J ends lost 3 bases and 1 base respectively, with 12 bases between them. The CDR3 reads CASSPPSRNNYGYTF. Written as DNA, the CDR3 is TGTGCCAGCTCACCCCCGTCTAGGAATAACTATGGCTACACCTTC.

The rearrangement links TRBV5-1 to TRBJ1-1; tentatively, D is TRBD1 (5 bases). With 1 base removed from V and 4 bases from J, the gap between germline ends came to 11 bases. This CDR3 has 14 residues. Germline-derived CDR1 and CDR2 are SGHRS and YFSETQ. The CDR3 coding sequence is TGCGCCAGCAGCTTGACAGCGGGGGGCACTGAAGCTTTCTTT. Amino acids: CASSLTAGGTEAFF.

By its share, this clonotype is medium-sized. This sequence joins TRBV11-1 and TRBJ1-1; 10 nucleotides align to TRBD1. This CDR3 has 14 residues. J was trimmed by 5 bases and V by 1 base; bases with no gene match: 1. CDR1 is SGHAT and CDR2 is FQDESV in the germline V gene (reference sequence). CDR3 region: CASSLGDRGTEAFF. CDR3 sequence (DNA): TGTGCCAGCAGCTTAGGGGACAGGGGAACTGAAGCTTTCTTT.

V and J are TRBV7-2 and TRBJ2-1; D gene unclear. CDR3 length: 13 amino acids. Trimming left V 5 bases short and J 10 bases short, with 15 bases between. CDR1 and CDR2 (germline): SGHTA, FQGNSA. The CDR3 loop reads CASSRYRTGEQFF. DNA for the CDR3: TGTGCCAGCAGCCGATACAGAACCGGGGAGCAGTTCTTC. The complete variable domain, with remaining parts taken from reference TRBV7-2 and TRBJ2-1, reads GAGVSQSPSNKVTEKGKDVELRCDPISGHTALYWYRQSLGQGLEFLIYFQGNSAPDKSGLPSDRFSAERTGGSVSTLTIQRTQQEDSAVYLCASSRYRTGEQFFGPGTRLTVL.

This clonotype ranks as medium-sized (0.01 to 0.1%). Here the CDR3 reads CASSYGTASGNTIYF. The DNA of the CDR3 is TGTGCCAGCAGTTACGGGACAGCCTCTGGAAACACCATATATTTT. The rearrangement joins TRBV6-5 to TRBJ1-3; 7 bases match TRBD1. J lost 0 bases, V lost 2 bases, and 1 base had no gene match. Germline values: CDR1 MNHEY, CDR2 SVGAGI. The CDR3 spans 15 residues.

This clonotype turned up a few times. CDR3 protein: CASSGRGAYNEQFF. The DNA of the CDR3 is TGTGCCAGCAGTGGCAGGGGAGCATACAATGAGCAGTTCTTC. This chain joins TRBV28 and TRBJ2-1, with a possible D match to TRBD1 (6 bases). The germline V gene has CDR1 MDHEN and CDR2 SYDVKM. Trimming removed 5 bases at V and 4 bases at J, with 12 bases between. CDR3 length: 14 amino acids.

DNA for the CDR3: TGTGCCACCAGCAGCCGGGACATCGCGAACACCGGGGAGCTGTTTTTT. Translating it yields CATSSRDIANTGELFF. J is TRBJ2-2 and V is TRBV15, with D maybe TRBD1 (6 bases). The CDR3 runs 16 residues. In germline, CDR1 is LNHNV, CDR2 YYDKDF (reference sequence). With 3 bases removed from V and 0 bases from J, the gap between germline ends came to 11 bases.

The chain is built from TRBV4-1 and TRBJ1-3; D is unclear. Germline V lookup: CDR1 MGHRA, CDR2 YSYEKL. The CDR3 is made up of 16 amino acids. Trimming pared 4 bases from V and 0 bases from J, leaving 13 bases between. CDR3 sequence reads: CASSLSQRSSGNTIYF. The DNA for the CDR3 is TGCGCCAGCAGCCTTAGTCAACGGTCCTCTGGAAACACCATATATTTT.

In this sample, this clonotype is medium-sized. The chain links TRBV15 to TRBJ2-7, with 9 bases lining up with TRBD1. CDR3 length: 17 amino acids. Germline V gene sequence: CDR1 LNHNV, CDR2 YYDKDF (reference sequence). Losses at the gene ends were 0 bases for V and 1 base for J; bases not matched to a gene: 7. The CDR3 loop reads CATSREMWDRDSYEQYF. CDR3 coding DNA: TGTGCCACCAGCAGAGAGATGTGGGACAGGGATTCCTACGAGCAGTACTTC.

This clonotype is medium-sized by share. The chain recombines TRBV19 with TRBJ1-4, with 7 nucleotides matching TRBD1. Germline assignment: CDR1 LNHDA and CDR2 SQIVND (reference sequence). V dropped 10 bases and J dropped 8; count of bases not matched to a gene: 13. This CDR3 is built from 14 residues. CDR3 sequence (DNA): TGTGCCACCTCTCTGACAGGGCTCATCGAAAAACTGTTTTTT. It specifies CATSLTGLIEKLFF.

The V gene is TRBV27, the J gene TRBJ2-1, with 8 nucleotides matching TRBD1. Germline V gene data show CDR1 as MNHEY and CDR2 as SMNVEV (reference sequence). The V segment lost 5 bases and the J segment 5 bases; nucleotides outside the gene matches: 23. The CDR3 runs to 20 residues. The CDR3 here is CASSPLLYGAGTGGHNEQFF. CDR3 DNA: TGTGCCAGCAGTCCCCTCTTATACGGGGCCGGGACAGGCGGACACAATGAGCAGTTCTTC.

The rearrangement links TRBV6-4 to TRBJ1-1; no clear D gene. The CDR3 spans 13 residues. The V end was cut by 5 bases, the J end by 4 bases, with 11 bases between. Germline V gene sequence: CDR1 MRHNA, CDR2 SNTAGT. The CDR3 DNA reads TGTGCCAGCAGTCCCCGGGTGGGCACTGAAGCTTTCTTT. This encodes CASSPRVGTEAFF.

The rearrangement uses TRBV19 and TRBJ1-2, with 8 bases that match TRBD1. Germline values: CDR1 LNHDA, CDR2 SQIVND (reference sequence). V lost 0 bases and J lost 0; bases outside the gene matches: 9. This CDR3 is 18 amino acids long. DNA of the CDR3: TGTGCCAGTAGTATAGAGGAAGACAGGGGATTCGCTAACTATGGCTACACCTTC. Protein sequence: CASSIEEDRGFANYGYTF.

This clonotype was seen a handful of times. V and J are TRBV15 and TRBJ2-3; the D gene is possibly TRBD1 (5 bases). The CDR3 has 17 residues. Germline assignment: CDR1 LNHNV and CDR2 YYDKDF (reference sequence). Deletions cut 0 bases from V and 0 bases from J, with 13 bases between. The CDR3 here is CATSRDGAAASTDTQYF. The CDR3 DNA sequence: TGTGCCACCAGCAGAGATGGGGCGGCCGCTAGCACAGATACGCAGTATTTT. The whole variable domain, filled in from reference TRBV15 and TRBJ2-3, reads DAMVIQNPRYQVTQFGKPVTLSCSQTLNHNVMYWYQQKSSQAPKLLFHYYDKDFNNEADTPDNFQSRRPNTSFCFLDIRSPGLGDTAMYLCATSRDGAAASTDTQYFGPGTRLTVL.

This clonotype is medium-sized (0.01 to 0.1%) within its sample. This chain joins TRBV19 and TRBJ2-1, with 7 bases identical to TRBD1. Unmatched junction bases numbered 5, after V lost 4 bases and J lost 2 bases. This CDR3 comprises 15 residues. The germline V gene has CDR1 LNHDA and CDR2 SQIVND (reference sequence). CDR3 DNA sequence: TGTGCCAGTAGTAGGGGTCAGGGGGCCTACAATGAGCAGTTCTTC. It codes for CASSRGQGAYNEQFF.

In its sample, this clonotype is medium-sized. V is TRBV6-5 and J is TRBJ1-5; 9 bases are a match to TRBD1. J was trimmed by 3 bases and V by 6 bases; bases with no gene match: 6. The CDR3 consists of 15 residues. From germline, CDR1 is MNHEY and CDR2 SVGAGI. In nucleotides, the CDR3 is TGTGCCAGCAGCGAAGGGACAGGGAACAATCAGCCCCAGCATTTT. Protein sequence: CASSEGTGNNQPQHF.

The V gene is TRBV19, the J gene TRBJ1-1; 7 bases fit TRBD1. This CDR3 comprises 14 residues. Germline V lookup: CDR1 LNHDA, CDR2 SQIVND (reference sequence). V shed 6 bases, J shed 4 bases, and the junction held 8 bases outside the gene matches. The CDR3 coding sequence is TGTGCCAGTAGCGGACAGGTTGGGGCCACTGAAGCTTTCTTT. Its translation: CASSGQVGATEAFF.

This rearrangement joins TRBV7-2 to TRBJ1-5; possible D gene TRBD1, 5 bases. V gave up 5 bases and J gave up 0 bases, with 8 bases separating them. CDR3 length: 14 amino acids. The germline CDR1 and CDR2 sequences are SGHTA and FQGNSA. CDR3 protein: CASSRQYSNQPQHF. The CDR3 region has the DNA TGTGCCAGCAGCCGACAGTATAGCAATCAGCCCCAGCATTTT.

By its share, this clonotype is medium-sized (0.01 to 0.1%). This CDR3 is CASSSEWGTYEQYF. CDR3 coding DNA: TGTGCCAGCAGTTCTGAGTGGGGGACCTACGAGCAGTACTTC. The V gene is TRBV12-3 or TRBV12-4, the J gene TRBJ2-7; the D gene could be TRBD1 or TRBD2 (5 bases each). The CDR3 covers 14 residues. The V end lost 4 bases, the J end lost 2 bases, and 12 bases lay between the germline ends.

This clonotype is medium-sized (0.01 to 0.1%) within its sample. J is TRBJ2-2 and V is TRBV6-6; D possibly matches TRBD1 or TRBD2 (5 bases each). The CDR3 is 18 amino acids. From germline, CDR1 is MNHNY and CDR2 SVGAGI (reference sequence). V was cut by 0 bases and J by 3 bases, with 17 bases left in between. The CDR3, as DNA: TGTGCCAGCAGTTACTCACGTTCAGGGAGCTGGTACACCGGGGAGCTGTTTTTT. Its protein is CASSYSRSGSWYTGELFF.

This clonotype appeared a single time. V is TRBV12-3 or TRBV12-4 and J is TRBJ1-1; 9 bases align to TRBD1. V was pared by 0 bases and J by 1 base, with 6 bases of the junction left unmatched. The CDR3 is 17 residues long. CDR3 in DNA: TGTGCCAGCAGTTTAGCCGGGACAGGGAGATGGAACACTGAAGCTTTCTTT. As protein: CASSLAGTGRWNTEAFF.

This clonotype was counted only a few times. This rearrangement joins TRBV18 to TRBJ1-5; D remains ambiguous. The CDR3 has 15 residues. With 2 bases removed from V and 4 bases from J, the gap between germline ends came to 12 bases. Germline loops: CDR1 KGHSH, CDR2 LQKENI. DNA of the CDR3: TGTGCCAGCTCACCAGGGCAGGAATGGAATCAGCCCCAGCATTTT. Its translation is CASSPGQEWNQPQHF.

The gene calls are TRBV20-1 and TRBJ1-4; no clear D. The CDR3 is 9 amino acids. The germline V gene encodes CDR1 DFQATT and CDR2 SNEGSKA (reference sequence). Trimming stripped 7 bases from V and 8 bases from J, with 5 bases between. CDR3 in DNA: TGCAGTGTGAGGGAAAAACTGTTTTTT. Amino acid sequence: CSVREKLFF.

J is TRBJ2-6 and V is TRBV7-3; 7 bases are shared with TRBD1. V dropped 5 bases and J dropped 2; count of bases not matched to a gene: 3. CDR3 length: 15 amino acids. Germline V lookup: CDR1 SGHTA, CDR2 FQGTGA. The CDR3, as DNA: TGTGCCAGCAGCGCAACAGGGGCTGGGGCCAACGTCCTGACTTTC. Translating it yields CASSATGAGANVLTF.

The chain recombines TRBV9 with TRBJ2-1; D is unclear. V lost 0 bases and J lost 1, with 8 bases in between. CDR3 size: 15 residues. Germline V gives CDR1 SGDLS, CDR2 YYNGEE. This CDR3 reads CASSVVPSSYNEQFF. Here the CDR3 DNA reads TGTGCCAGCAGCGTAGTGCCGAGTTCCTACAATGAGCAGTTCTTC.

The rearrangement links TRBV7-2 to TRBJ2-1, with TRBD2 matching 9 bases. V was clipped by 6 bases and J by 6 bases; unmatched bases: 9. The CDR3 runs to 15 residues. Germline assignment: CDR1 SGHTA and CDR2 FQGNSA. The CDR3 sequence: CASRSRTSEGNEQFF. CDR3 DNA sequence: TGTGCCAGCAGATCCAGGACTAGCGAGGGCAATGAGCAGTTCTTC.